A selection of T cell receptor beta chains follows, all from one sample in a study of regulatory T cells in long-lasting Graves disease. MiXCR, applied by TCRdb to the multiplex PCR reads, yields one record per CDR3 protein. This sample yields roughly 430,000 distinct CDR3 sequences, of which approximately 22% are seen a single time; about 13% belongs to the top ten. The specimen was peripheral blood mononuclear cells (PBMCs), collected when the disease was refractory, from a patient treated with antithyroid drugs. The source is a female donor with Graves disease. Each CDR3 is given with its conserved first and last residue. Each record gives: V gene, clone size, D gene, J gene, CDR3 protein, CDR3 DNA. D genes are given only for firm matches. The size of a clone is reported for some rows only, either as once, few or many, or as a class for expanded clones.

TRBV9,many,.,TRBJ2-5,CASSERTDQETQYF,TGTGCCAGCAGCGAGAGGACTGACCAAGAGACCCAGTACTTC
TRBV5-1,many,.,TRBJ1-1,CASSNQTSQNTEAFF,TGCGCCAGCAGCAATCAGACAAGCCAGAACACTGAAGCTTTCTTT
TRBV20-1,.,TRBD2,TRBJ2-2,CSASVWLAGTNTGELFF,TGCAGTGCTAGTGTGTGGCTAGCGGGAACGAACACCGGGGAGCTGTTTTTT
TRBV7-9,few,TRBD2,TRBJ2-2,CASRETSGSPGELFF,TGTGCCAGCAGGGAAACTAGCGGGAGTCCCGGGGAGCTGTTTTTT
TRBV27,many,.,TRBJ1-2,CASSSPGVNYGYTF,TGTGCCAGCAGTTCCCCCGGGGTTAACTATGGCTACACCTTC
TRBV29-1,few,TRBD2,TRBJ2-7,CSVVKIAGRSEQYF,TGCAGCGTTGTAAAGATAGCGGGTCGCTCCGAGCAGTACTTC
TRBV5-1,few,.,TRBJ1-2,CASSSTPGDSIYSNYGYTF,TGCGCCAGCAGCTCAACCCCCGGGGATTCGATTTACAGCAACTATGGCTACACCTTC
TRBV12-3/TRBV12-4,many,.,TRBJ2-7,CASSPMGGPYEQYF,TGTGCCAGCAGTCCCATGGGGGGACCCTACGAGCAGTACTTC
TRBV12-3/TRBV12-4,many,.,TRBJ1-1,CAIKGDTEAFF,TGTGCCATCAAGGGGGACACTGAAGCTTTCTTT
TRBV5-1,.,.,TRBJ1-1,CASSLAGGSNTEAFF,TGCGCCAGCAGCTTGGCCGGAGGGAGTAACACTGAAGCTTTCTTT
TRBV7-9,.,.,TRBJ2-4,CASSLDVTMQNIQYF,TGTGCCAGCAGCTTAGACGTGACAATGCAAAACATTCAGTACTTC
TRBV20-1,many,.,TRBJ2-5,CSAAGQQETQYF,TGCAGTGCAGCGGGACAGCAAGAGACCCAGTACTTC
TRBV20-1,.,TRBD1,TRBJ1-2,CSARGQGNYGYTF,TGCAGTGCTAGGGGACAGGGGAACTATGGCTACACCTTC
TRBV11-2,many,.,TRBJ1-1,CASSLYTSGRDTEAFF,TGTGCCAGCAGCTTATACACATCTGGTAGGGACACTGAAGCTTTCTTT
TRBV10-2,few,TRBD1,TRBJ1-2,CATGTGVNYGYTF,TGCGCCACCGGGACAGGGGTTAACTATGGCTACACCTTC
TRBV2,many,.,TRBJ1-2,CASSESRERGYGYTF,TGTGCCAGCAGTGAGTCGAGGGAGAGAGGCTATGGCTACACCTTC
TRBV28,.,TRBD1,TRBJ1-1,CASSLRTGGSEAFF,TGTGCCAGCAGTTTACGGACAGGGGGCTCTGAAGCTTTCTTT
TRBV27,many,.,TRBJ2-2,CASSPYGGGRRTGELFF,TGTGCCAGCAGCCCCTACGGAGGGGGCCGACGCACCGGGGAGCTGTTTTTT
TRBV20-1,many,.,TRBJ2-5,CSAPGSGQTQYF,TGCAGTGCGCCCGGTTCCGGGCAGACCCAGTACTTC
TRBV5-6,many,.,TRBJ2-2,CASSFGLEVGELFF,TGTGCCAGCAGCTTTGGGTTAGAAGTCGGGGAGCTGTTTTTT
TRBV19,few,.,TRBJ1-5,CASSIVEGPGEKPQHF,TGTGCCAGTAGTATAGTCGAGGGCCCAGGGGAAAAGCCCCAGCATTTT
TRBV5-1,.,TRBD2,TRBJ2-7,CASSVGLAGSTSYEQYF,TGCGCCAGCAGCGTGGGACTAGCGGGGAGTACGTCCTACGAGCAGTACTTC
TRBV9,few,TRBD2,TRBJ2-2,CASSPAGGTGELFF,TGTGCCAGCAGCCCCGCGGGAGGCACCGGGGAGCTGTTTTTT
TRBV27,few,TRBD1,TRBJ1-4,CASSGTVTYTNEKLFF,TGTGCCAGCAGTGGGACAGTGACCTACACTAATGAAAAACTGTTTTTT
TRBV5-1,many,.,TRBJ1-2,CASSLRDEKENTF,TGCGCCAGCAGCTTGAGGGACGAGAAAGAAAACACCTTC
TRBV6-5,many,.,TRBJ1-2,CASSYSGTYGYTF,TGTGCCAGCAGTTACTCGGGGACGTATGGCTACACCTTC
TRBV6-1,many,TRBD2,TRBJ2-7,CASVAGGVLEQYF,TGTGCCAGCGTAGCGGGAGGGGTGTTGGAGCAGTACTTC